What follows is one T cell receptor (beta chain) and its context. Its specificity is unknown. This entry comes from a study of cytomegalovirus exposure and HLA in healthy donors. Primers included in the PCR were 60 Vbeta and 13 Jbeta primers. Profiling relied on immunoSEQ multiplex PCR, and the TCRdb table lists in-frame clones only, not all of them. The sample holds about 160,000 clones, roughly 84% seen once. CDR1 and CDR2 from the germline V gene are SEHNR and FQNEAQ (reference sequence). Trimming removed 1 base at V and 6 bases at J, with 20 bases between. The CDR3 sequence is 17 residues long. The study's findings and limits: Trimming of TCR beta V- and J-genes showed a link, identified in a later analysis, to a missense DCLRE1C variant.

Material for sequencing was PBMCs. This rearrangement joins TRBV7-9 to TRBJ2-3, with D possibly being TRBD1 (5 bases). This clonotype was sampled from a man aged 25 to 40 in good health and CMV-seronegative. The CDR3 spells CASSLGFENPRADTQYF. CDR3 nucleotide sequence: TGTGCCAGCAGCTTAGGGTTCGAGAACCCCAGGGCGGATACGCAGTATTTT.